Shown below are 20 T cell receptor beta chains from a single sample sequenced in a study of T-cell reconstitution after alpha-beta-depleted transplantation in children. A library of TCRbeta sequences, prepared with unique molecular identifiers, was generated. One entry per CDR3 protein results from TCRdb running MiXCR on the PCR reads. The data show some 500,000 distinct CDR3 sequences, with around a third seen just once and 2.4% held by the top ten. The material sequenced was PBMCs from the stem cell graft donor, taken from the stem cell graft. These receptors originate from a human donor who donated a stem cell graft to a child with aplastic anemia.

V gene TRBV19 combines with J gene TRBJ1-1, with TRBD1 matching 8 bases. The V and J ends lost 8 bases and 3 bases, in that order; junction bases with no gene match: 8. The V gene's germline CDR1 is LNHDA and CDR2 SQIVND (reference sequence). The CDR3 spans 14 residues. CDR3 in amino acids: CASSTGVGDTEAFF. The CDR3 bases are TGTGCCAGTTCGACAGGGGTGGGGGACACTGAAGCTTTCTTT.

The gene calls are TRBV12-3 or TRBV12-4 and TRBJ2-7, with TRBD1 matching over 11 bases. V was clipped by 5 bases and J by 1 base; unmatched bases: 7. This CDR3 has 16 residues. CDR3 sequence: CASSPNRDRGSYEQYF. CDR3 DNA: TGTGCCAGCAGTCCCAACCGGGACAGGGGGTCCTACGAGCAGTACTTC.

This sequence joins TRBV20-1 and TRBJ2-7; 8 bases align to TRBD2. The germline CDR1 and CDR2 sequences are DFQATT and SNEGSKA (reference sequence). Trimming at V came to 5 bases and at J to 5 bases, leaving 11 bases not matched to a gene. There are 14 residues in the CDR3. As DNA, the CDR3 is TGCAGTGCTCGCGGGAGGACCTCTTCGGACGAGCAGTACTTC. Amino acids: CSARGRTSSDEQYF.

There are a few counts of this clonotype. V and J are TRBV20-1 and TRBJ2-6; TRBD1 matches at 8 bases. From germline, CDR1 is DFQATT and CDR2 SNEGSKA (reference sequence). V was pared by 2 bases and J by 3 bases, with 6 bases of the junction left unmatched. The CDR3 has 16 residues. The CDR3, as DNA: TGCAGTGCTAGAAAACAGGGGGGAGTTGGGGCCAACGTCCTGACTTTC. Translated: CSARKQGGVGANVLTF.

This clonotype was seen more than once but under ten times. The chain carries TRBV18 and TRBJ1-6; no firm D call. V shed 5 bases and J shed 8 bases, with 7 bases lying between them. CDR1 and CDR2 (germline): KGHSH, LQKENI. The CDR3 consists of 12 residues. The CDR3 region is CASSTGDSPLHF. Here the CDR3 DNA reads TGTGCCAGCTCAACCGGAGATTCACCCCTCCACTTT.

This clonotype was seen a handful of times. The chain couples TRBV29-1 to TRBJ2-1; tentative D call: TRBD1 (5 bases). The CDR3 has 14 residues. V was pared by 4 bases and J by 3 bases, with 13 bases between. Germline values: CDR1 SQVTM, CDR2 ANQGSEA. CDR3: CSVAKGQGYNEQFF. DNA for the CDR3: TGCAGCGTTGCAAAGGGGCAGGGCTACAATGAGCAGTTCTTC.

The chain carries TRBV5-1 and TRBJ1-4, with D possibly being TRBD1 (5 bases). The CDR3 has 16 residues. In germline, CDR1 is SGHRS, CDR2 YFSETQ. V lost 3 bases, J lost 5 bases, and 17 bases lay in between. The CDR3 nucleotides read TGCGCCAGCAGCTCTAGCCGACAGTTGGGAAATGAAAAACTGTTTTTT. Translated, it gives CASSSSRQLGNEKLFF.

V usage is TRBV30 and J usage is TRBJ2-5; the match to TRBD2 covers 9 bases. CDR3 length equals 15 residues. Germline CDR1 GTSNPN, CDR2 SVGIG (reference sequence). V was pared by 0 bases and J by 5 bases, with 7 bases of the junction left unmatched. The CDR3 DNA reads TGTGCCTGGAGTGTGGTTAGCGGGAGCCGCGAGACCCAGTACTTC. This sequence encodes CAWSVVSGSRETQYF.

CDR3 DNA: TGTGCCAGCAGCGTAGTGGGACAGGGGGGCGGAGATACGCAGTATTTT. Translating gives CASSVVGQGGGDTQYF. J is TRBJ2-3 and V is TRBV9; 11 nucleotides align to TRBD1. The CDR3 has 16 amino acids. In germline, CDR1 is SGDLS, CDR2 YYNGEE. Trimming took 0 bases from V and 5 from J; bases not matched to a gene: 5.

This clonotype was counted ten times or more. The J gene is TRBJ1-5, the V gene TRBV7-6; possible D gene TRBD1, 6 bases. There are 18 residues in the CDR3. V lost 0 bases to trimming and J lost 0 bases, with 15 bases between them. Germline CDR1 is SGHVS and CDR2 is FNYEAQ. The CDR3 protein is CASSLAGAGVYSNQPQHF. The CDR3 coding sequence is TGTGCCAGCAGCTTAGCGGGTGCAGGGGTCTATAGCAATCAGCCCCAGCATTTT.

The chain employs TRBV20-1 and TRBJ2-3, with no clear D. Germline CDR1 and CDR2: DFQATT and SNEGSKA (reference sequence). The CDR3 is made up of 12 amino acids. Trimming cost V 6 bases and J 2 bases, with 9 bases left between them. CDR3 nucleotides: TGCAGTGCCCTGGACCCCACAGATACGCAGTATTTT. It codes for CSALDPTDTQYF.

The chain uses TRBV6-2 or TRBV6-3 and TRBJ2-7; TRBD1 matches 7 bases. The length of the CDR3 is 12 residues. V lost 9 bases to trimming and J lost 5 bases; unmatched junction nucleotides: 7. Germline V gene data show CDR1 as MNHEY and CDR2 as SVGEGT. The CDR3 here is CASQGESNEQYV. The CDR3 DNA sequence: TGTGCCAGTCAGGGGGAGTCCAACGAGCAGTACGTC.

This clonotype turned up a few times. The chain links TRBV28 to TRBJ2-7, with 7 bases that match TRBD2. CDR1 is MDHEN, CDR2 SYDVKM, per germline. This CDR3 comprises 15 residues. J lost 1 base, V lost 4 bases, and 7 bases had no gene match. Written as DNA, the CDR3 is TGTGCCAGCAGTTCGGGGTCTAGCGGATCCTACGAGCAGTACTTC. Translating it yields CASSSGSSGSYEQYF.

The chain uses TRBV12-3 or TRBV12-4 and TRBJ2-7, with D possibly being TRBD1 or TRBD2 (5 bases each). With 3 bases removed from V and 6 bases from J, the gap between germline ends came to 15 bases. The CDR3 is made up of 14 amino acids. The CDR3 bases are TGTGCCAGCAGTTTTGGGACCGCCACCTTCGAGCAGTACTTC. It encodes CASSFGTATFEQYF.

The rearrangement links TRBV5-1 to TRBJ2-7; 12 bases align to TRBD1. This CDR3 has 16 amino acids. Germline CDR1 is SGHRS and CDR2 is YFSETQ. Unmatched junction bases numbered 4, after V lost 0 bases and J lost 3 bases. The CDR3 nucleotides are TGCGCCAGCAGCTTGGCTGGGACAGGGGGCGTCTACGAGCAGTACTTC. Amino acids: CASSLAGTGGVYEQYF.

This chain uses TRBV27 with TRBJ2-7; 10 positions match TRBD2. CDR1 is MNHEY, CDR2 SMNVEV, per germline (reference sequence). V was pared by 6 bases and J by 5 bases, with 13 bases of the junction left unmatched. This CDR3 spans 16 amino acids. The CDR3 DNA is TGTGCCAGCAGCCTCCCCCGGCTAGCGGGAGTCCACGAGCAGTACGTC. This sequence encodes CASSLPRLAGVHEQYV.

This clonotype was observed a handful of times. The rearrangement joins TRBV29-1 to TRBJ2-6, with TRBD1 identical over 7 bases. Germline V lookup: CDR1 SQVTM, CDR2 ANQGSEA. This CDR3 spans 17 amino acids. V dropped 6 bases and J dropped 0; count of bases not matched to a gene: 11. This chain's CDR3 is CSVQGDSVLSGANVLTF. For the CDR3, the DNA is TGCAGCGTGCAAGGGGACAGTGTCCTCTCTGGGGCCAACGTCCTGACTTTC.

The chain links TRBV4-3 to TRBJ1-1; 8 bases fit TRBD1. Germline assignment: CDR1 LGHNA and CDR2 YSLEER. The CDR3 spans 11 residues. Trimming cost V 3 bases and J 11 bases; bases outside gene matches: 2. Here the CDR3 DNA reads TGCGCCAGCAGCCACAGGGGGCTGGCTTTCTTT. Translation gives CASSHRGLAFF.

This clonotype has only a few counts. This chain links TRBV9 with TRBJ2-7; a weak D match, TRBD1 (7 bases). This CDR3 region has 15 residues. The germline gives CDR1 SGDLS, CDR2 YYNGEE. Trimming took 3 bases from V and 0 from J, leaving 13 bases between them. The CDR3 loop reads CASSAGDSSSYEQYF. CDR3 DNA: TGTGCCAGCAGCGCGGGGGACAGTAGCTCCTACGAGCAGTACTTC.

For the CDR3, the DNA is TGCAGTGCTAGAGATGGGGGACAGGGGTCCTCACCCCTCCACTTT. Translated, it gives CSARDGGQGSSPLHF. J is TRBJ1-6 and V is TRBV20-1, with 10 bases that match TRBD1. Germline V gene lookup returns CDR1 DFQATT and CDR2 SNEGSKA (reference sequence). J was trimmed by 10 bases and V by 0 bases; bases with no gene match: 6. The length of the CDR3 is 15 residues.